This passage covers 2 T cell receptor beta chains from one sample sequenced in a study of T cell responses to AZD1222 COVID-19 vaccine. Some clones are missing from TCRdb's copy, which holds only in-frame ones; the method was immunoSEQ multiplex PCR. Here the sample spans 95,000 to 150,000 clones, around 86% being singletons. The source material was peripheral blood, sampled on day 0 of AZD1222 vaccination. These receptor sequences come from an adult in good health.

The genes are TRBV24-1 and TRBJ2-2; perhaps TRBD1 as D (5 bases). This CDR3 has 13 amino acids. CDR1 is KGHDR and CDR2 is SFDVKD in the germline V gene. V was clipped by 4 bases and J by 6 bases, with 8 bases between them. The CDR3 nucleotides are TGTGCCACCAGTGAAGGGGCGGCCGGGGAGCTGTTTTTT. It encodes CATSEGAAGELFF.

This clone was seen only a few times. This chain uses TRBV28 with TRBJ2-7; 7 nucleotides line up with TRBD1. CDR3 length: 14 residues. The germline gives CDR1 MDHEN, CDR2 SYDVKM. V gave up 2 bases and J gave up 4 bases; unmatched junction bases: 5. The CDR3 sequence: CASSLIDRAYEQYF. As DNA, the CDR3 is TGTGCCAGCAGTTTAATAGACAGGGCTTACGAGCAGTACTTC.